The 8 T cell receptor beta chains in this list originate from one sample, sequenced in a study of monozygotic twins with cystic fibrosis. Only in-frame clones appear in the TCRdb table, and some are missing; sequencing was by immunoSEQ multiplex PCR. This table has roughly 14,000 clones, approximately 95% appearing once. The sample taken for sequencing was blood. These receptors all stem from a girl aged 2-10 years with cystic fibrosis.

This clone was seen once. The J gene is TRBJ1-5, the V gene TRBV25-1; D is perhaps TRBD1 (5 bases). Germline lookup yields CDR1 MGHDK and CDR2 SYGVNS. V was trimmed by 4 bases and J by 1 base, leaving 14 bases between them. This CDR3 spans 16 amino acids. CDR3 residues: CASSGDVGGSNQPQHF. CDR3 nucleotides: TGTGCCAGCAGTGGCGATGTGGGGGGGAGCAATCAGCCCCAGCATTTT.

This clone was detected once. The chain is built from TRBV29-1 and TRBJ2-7; TRBD1 matches 8 bases. The CDR3 runs to 11 residues. Germline V CDR1 and CDR2: SQVTM, ANQGSEA. Unmatched junction bases numbered 4, after V lost 6 bases and J lost 6 bases. The CDR3 reads CSVRTGREQYF. The DNA for the CDR3 is TGCAGCGTGAGGACAGGGCGCGAGCAGTACTTC.

The chain combines TRBV27 with TRBJ2-7; 8 bases are a match to TRBD2. Trimming removed 5 bases from V and 2 bases from J; junction bases left unmatched: 5. The germline CDR1 and CDR2 sequences are MNHEY and SMNVEV (reference sequence). CDR3 length: 14 amino acids. The CDR3 DNA reads as TGTGCCAGCAGTGCCGGGACTAGGCCCTACGAGCAGTACTTC. Translation gives CASSAGTRPYEQYF.

The CDR3 here is CATSTAPWAGNTIYF. The CDR3 DNA reads TGTGCCACCAGCACCGCTCCATGGGCTGGAAACACCATATATTTT. The chain combines TRBV15 with TRBJ1-3; D is ambiguous. The germline gives CDR1 LNHNV, CDR2 YYDKDF (reference sequence). Trimming removed 4 bases from V and 2 bases from J, with 12 bases in between. CDR3 size: 15 residues.

In nucleotides, the CDR3 is TGTGCCAGCAGCCTACAGGGTCCCTATGGCTACACCTTC. As protein: CASSLQGPYGYTF. The J gene is TRBJ1-2, the V gene TRBV28; D may be TRBD1 (6 bases). Per the germline V gene, CDR1 is MDHEN and CDR2 is SYDVKM. V dropped 6 bases and J dropped 4 bases, with 12 bases sitting between them. CDR3 length: 13 residues.

The DNA of the CDR3 is TGTGCCAGCAGCACAGGCAGAGGATCCATCAAGCCCCAGCATTTT. Translating gives CASSTGRGSIKPQHF. The chain joins TRBV7-8 to TRBJ1-5; the D gene is possibly TRBD1 (5 bases). Looked up from germline, CDR1 is SGHVS and CDR2 is FQNEAQ. CDR3 length: 15 amino acids. V was trimmed by 5 bases and J by 8 bases, leaving 19 bases between them.

The chain uses TRBV5-1 and TRBJ1-2, with TRBD1 matching over 7 bases. Germline values: CDR1 SGHRS, CDR2 YFSETQ. J was trimmed by 2 bases and V by 4 bases; bases with no gene match: 14. The CDR3 runs 17 residues. The CDR3 nucleotides read TGCGCCAGCAGCCCGGAGGTGACAGGGCGGGCAAACTATGGCTACACCTTC. It specifies CASSPEVTGRANYGYTF.

This clone was counted only a few times. This sequence joins TRBV2 and TRBJ1-1, with TRBD1 matching 7 bases. Looked up from germline, CDR1 is SNHLY and CDR2 is FYNNEI. This CDR3 comprises 12 residues. After removal of 6 bases from V and 4 bases from J, the junction contained 2 bases not matched to a gene. CDR3 bases: TGTGCCAGCAGGACAGGGATCACTGAAGCTTTCTTT. Its translation is CASRTGITEAFF. Filled out from reference TRBV2 and TRBJ1-1, the complete variable domain reads EPEVTQTPSHQVTQMGQEVILRCVPISNHLYFYWYRQILGQKVEFLVSFYNNEISEKSEIFDDQFSVERPDGSNFTLKIRSTKLEDSAMYFCASRTGITEAFFGQGTRLTVV.